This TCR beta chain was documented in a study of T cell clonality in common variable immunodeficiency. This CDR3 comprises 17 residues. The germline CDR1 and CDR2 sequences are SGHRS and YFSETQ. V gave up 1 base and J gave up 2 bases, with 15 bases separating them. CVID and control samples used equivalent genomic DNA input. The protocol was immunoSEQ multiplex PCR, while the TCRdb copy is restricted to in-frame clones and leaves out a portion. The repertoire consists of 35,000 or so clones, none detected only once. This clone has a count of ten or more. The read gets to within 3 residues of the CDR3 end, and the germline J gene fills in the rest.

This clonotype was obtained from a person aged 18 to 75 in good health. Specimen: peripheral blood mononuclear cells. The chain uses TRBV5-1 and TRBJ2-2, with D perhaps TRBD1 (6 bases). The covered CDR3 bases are TGCGCCAGCAGCTTGACAGTTTGGGGGCCCAACACCGGGGAG. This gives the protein CASSLTVWGPNTGE. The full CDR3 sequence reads CASSLTVWGPNTGELFF.